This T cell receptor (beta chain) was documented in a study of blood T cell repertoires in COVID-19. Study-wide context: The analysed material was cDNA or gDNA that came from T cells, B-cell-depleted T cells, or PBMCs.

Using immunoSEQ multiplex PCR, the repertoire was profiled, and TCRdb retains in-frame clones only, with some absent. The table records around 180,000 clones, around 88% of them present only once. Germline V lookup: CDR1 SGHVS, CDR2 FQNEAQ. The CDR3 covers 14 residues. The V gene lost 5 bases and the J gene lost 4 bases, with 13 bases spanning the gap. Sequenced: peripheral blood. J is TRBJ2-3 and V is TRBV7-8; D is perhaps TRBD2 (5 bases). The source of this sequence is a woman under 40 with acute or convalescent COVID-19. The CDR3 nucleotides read TGTGCCAGCAGCCCTTCTATAGCGCCAGATACGCAGTATTTT. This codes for CASSPSIAPDTQYF.